This TCR beta chain appears in the sequencing data of a study of Ad26.COV2.S vaccination and SARS-CoV-2 variants. Details on this clone: The antigen is not known.

Study-level results: Following vaccination, spike-specific CD8+ and CD4+ T cell responses reportedly exhibited substantial breadth. People given the vaccine had a wider spike-specific TCR breadth than placebo recipients did.

The method was immunoSEQ multiplex PCR; TCRdb's version includes in-frame clones alone and lacks a portion of them. The data contain about 350,000 clones, roughly 94% of them singletons. The source is a human donor who had recovered from COVID-19. Sequenced material: peripheral blood, taken after recovery from COVID-19.

Written as DNA, the CDR3 is TGTGCCTCCACAAGCGGGGGGGCAGATACGCAGTATTTT. Translating it yields CASTSGGADTQYF. The genes are TRBV9 and TRBJ2-3, with 10 bases that match TRBD2. V lost 10 bases to trimming and J lost 4 bases; unmatched junction nucleotides: 6. CDR1 SGDLS and CDR2 YYNGEE come from the germline V gene. This CDR3 region has 13 residues.